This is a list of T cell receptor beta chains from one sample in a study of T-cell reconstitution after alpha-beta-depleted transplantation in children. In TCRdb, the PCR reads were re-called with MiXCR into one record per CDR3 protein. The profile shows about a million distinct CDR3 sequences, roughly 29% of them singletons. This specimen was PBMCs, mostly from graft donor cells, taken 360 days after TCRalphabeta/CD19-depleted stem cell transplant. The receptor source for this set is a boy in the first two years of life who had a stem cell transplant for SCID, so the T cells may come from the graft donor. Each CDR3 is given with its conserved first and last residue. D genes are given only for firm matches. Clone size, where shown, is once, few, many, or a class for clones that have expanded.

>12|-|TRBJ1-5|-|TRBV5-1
TGCGCCAGGAGTGGTAGCAATCAGCCCCAGCATTTT
CARSGSNQPQHF
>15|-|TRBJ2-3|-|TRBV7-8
TGTGCCACCAAAAGAGACGGGCTCGGCACAGATACGCAGTATTTT
CATKRDGLGTDTQYF
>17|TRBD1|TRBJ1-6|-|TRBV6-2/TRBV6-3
TGTGCCAGCAGTTTGGACAGGGAGTCGTTTCGGAATTCACCCCTCCACTTT
CASSLDRESFRNSPLHF
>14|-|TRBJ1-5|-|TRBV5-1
TGCGCCAGCAGCTTAGACGGGCCGTATCAGCCCCAGCATTTT
CASSLDGPYQPQHF
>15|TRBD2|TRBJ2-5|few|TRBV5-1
TGCGCCAGCTGCCGACTAGCGGGGGGTCAAGAGACCCAGTACTTC
CASCRLAGGQETQYF
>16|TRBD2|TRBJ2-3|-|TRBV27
TGTGCCAGTCACATTAGCGGGGGGCGGGGCCCAGATACGCAGTATTTT
CASHISGGRGPDTQYF
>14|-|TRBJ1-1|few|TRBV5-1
TGCGCCAGCAGTCTAGAGAACTCGAACACTGAAGCTTTCTTT
CASSLENSNTEAFF
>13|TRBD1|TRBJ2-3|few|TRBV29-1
TGCAGCGTTGAAGATAATAACAGGGGTACGCAGTATTTT
CSVEDNNRGTQYF
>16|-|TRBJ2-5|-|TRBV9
TGTGCCAGCAGCGCCGTTACTGGCGGGATCAAAGAGACCCAGTACTTC
CASSAVTGGIKETQYF
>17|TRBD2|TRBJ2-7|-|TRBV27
TGTGCCAGCAGTCCGACCATAGCGGGGGCCTCCCTTTACGAGCAGTACTTC
CASSPTIAGASLYEQYF
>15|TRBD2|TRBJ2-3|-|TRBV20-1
TGCAGTGCTAGAGAAATGGCGGGGGGCACAGATACGCAGTATTTT
CSAREMAGGTDTQYF
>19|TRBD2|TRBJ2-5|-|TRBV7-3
TGTGCCAGCAGCCTCTCCCCGGGACTAGTATTTCGGGGGGAAGAGACCCAGTACTTC
CASSLSPGLVFRGEETQYF
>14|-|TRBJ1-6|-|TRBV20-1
TGCAGTGCTAGATGGCCCGGGCGTAATTCACCACTCCACTTT
CSARWPGRNSPLHF
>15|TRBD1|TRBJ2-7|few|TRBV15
TGTGCCACCAGCAGAGTCGGGACAGGGCTCTACGAGCAGTACTTC
CATSRVGTGLYEQYF